This entry concerns a single TCR beta chain. The CDR3 spans 17 residues. V gave up 0 bases and J gave up 0 bases, with 15 bases separating them. Germline V gene sequence: CDR1 LNHNV, CDR2 YYDKDF (reference sequence). This table comes from immunoSEQ multiplex PCR, and its TCRdb copy is limited to in-frame clones, with some not included. Of fewer than 850,000 clones in the sample, about 92% are singletons; the top ten hold 30% to 35%. This specimen comes from a study of shared clonotypes between healthy human individuals. Sample: memory CD8+ T cells from PBMCs. Documented subset: CD45RO+ cells pooled with CCR7-negative TemRA cells. J is TRBJ2-7 and V is TRBV15; TRBD1 is a possible D gene (6 bases). The clonotype originates from a young man in good health. Some clones in this sample may be carry-over from other donors' samples. CDR3: CATSRDYQGLSSYEQYF. CDR3 in DNA: TGTGCCACCAGCAGAGATTATCAGGGGTTATCCTCCTACGAGCAGTACTTC.